One and the same sample provided the 10 T cell receptor beta chains below, sequenced in a study of blood T cell repertoires in COVID-19 (dated by TCRdb to between 2020 and 2021). The protocol used for the library was the immunoSEQ multiplex PCR assay. TCRdb limited this immuneACCESS table to in-frame rearrangements with V and J called. A share of clones is missing; checked studies link under half to unresolved V genes, and the rest is unexplained. The sample contains more than 100,000 clones, roughly 83% of them found a single time. The top ten clones comprise about a sixth of the sample. Sequenced input: peripheral blood. The receptors shown here come from a woman of 80 years or more with acute or convalescent COVID-19.

The sample holds one count of this clone. The chain couples TRBV18 to TRBJ1-1, with TRBD1 as a possible D gene (5 bases). This CDR3 has 17 amino acids. Trimming pared 0 bases from V and 0 bases from J, leaving 14 bases between. Germline V gene data show CDR1 as KGHSH and CDR2 as LQKENI. Here the CDR3 DNA reads TGTGCCAGCTCACCACCATTCGGGGGACCCATGAACACTGAAGCTTTCTTT. Protein product: CASSPPFGGPMNTEAFF.

This chain joins TRBV10-2 and TRBJ2-7; 10 bases are a match to TRBD1. The CDR3 is made up of 13 amino acids. CDR1 and CDR2 from the germline V gene are WSHSY and SAAADI. The J segment lost 4 bases and the V segment lost 6 bases, leaving 3 bases of the junction unmatched. CDR3 loop: CASRTGGRYEQYF. The CDR3 coding sequence is TGCGCCAGCAGGACAGGGGGCCGGTACGAGCAGTACTTC.

V is TRBV7-9 and J is TRBJ1-2, with a tentative D call TRBD1 (6 bases). The V gene's germline CDR1 is SEHNR and CDR2 FQNEAQ (reference sequence). The length of the CDR3 is 14 residues. Deletions cut 5 bases from V and 4 bases from J, with 14 bases between. CDR3 sequence (DNA): TGTGCCAGCAGCCCCATGGACAGAGTCTATGGCTACACCTTC. This sequence encodes CASSPMDRVYGYTF.

The chain has TRBV7-9 and TRBJ1-1; D is possibly TRBD1 (6 bases). The V end was cut by 1 base, the J end by 11 bases, with 17 bases between. Germline V lookup: CDR1 SEHNR, CDR2 FQNEAQ (reference sequence). The CDR3 covers 14 residues. DNA of the CDR3: TGTGCCAGCAGCTTAGAGGCAGGGGCTTACTTCGCTTTCTTT. Its translation: CASSLEAGAYFAFF.

The chain couples TRBV5-5 to TRBJ2-5, with a possible D match to TRBD1 (5 bases). With 0 bases removed from V and 5 bases from J, the gap between germline ends came to 14 bases. Germline assignment: CDR1 SGHKS and CDR2 YYEKEE (reference sequence). The CDR3 spans 15 residues. CDR3 loop: CASSLAAGNVETQYF. The CDR3 DNA follows: TGTGCCAGCAGCTTGGCGGCAGGGAATGTGGAGACCCAGTACTTC.

This chain links TRBV23-1 with TRBJ2-5; TRBD1 matches 9 bases. TRBV23-1 carries the ORF label, with uncertain function. The ends lost 6 bases at V and 2 bases at J; junction bases unmatched: 10. The CDR3 is made up of 16 amino acids. Written as DNA, the CDR3 is TGCGCCAGCAGACCAACCAGGGACAGGGATCAAGAGACCCAGTACTTC. Amino acid sequence: CASRPTRDRDQETQYF.

This clone has more than one count but fewer than ten. The V call is TRBV4-3, the J call TRBJ2-7; D is undetermined. Deletions cut 4 bases from V and 0 bases from J, with 10 bases between. This CDR3 comprises 14 residues. Germline V gene sequence: CDR1 LGHNA, CDR2 YSLEER. The CDR3, as DNA: TGCGCCAGCAGCCCCCGTTTGAGCTCCTACGAGCAGTACTTC. Translating it yields CASSPRLSSYEQYF.

This chain links TRBV10-1 with TRBJ1-6; D possibly corresponds to TRBD1 (6 bases). Between the trimmed V and J ends, which lost 4 bases and 10 bases, there was a span of 11 bases. Germline CDR1 WNHNN, CDR2 SYGVQD (reference sequence). This CDR3 is built from 13 residues. DNA of the CDR3: TGCGCCAGCAGTGGCACAGGGAACTCACCCCTCCACTTT. This sequence encodes CASSGTGNSPLHF.

This chain joins TRBV27 and TRBJ1-5, with 9 positions matching TRBD1. Germline lookup yields CDR1 MNHEY and CDR2 SMNVEV (reference sequence). The CDR3 has 14 amino acids. After removal of 6 bases from V and 1 base from J, the junction contained 1 base not matched to a gene. For the CDR3, the DNA is TGTGCCAGCAGGGGACAGGGAAGCAATCAGCCCCAGCATTTT. Translating it yields CASRGQGSNQPQHF.

The chain employs TRBV20-1 and TRBJ2-7; 8 nucleotides align to TRBD2. Germline values: CDR1 DFQATT, CDR2 SNEGSKA (reference sequence). This CDR3 comprises 13 residues. V gave up 3 bases and J gave up 2 bases; unmatched junction bases: 3. CDR3 DNA sequence: TGCAGTGCTAGTAGCGGGATGACCTACGAGCAGTACTTC. It codes for CSASSGMTYEQYF.